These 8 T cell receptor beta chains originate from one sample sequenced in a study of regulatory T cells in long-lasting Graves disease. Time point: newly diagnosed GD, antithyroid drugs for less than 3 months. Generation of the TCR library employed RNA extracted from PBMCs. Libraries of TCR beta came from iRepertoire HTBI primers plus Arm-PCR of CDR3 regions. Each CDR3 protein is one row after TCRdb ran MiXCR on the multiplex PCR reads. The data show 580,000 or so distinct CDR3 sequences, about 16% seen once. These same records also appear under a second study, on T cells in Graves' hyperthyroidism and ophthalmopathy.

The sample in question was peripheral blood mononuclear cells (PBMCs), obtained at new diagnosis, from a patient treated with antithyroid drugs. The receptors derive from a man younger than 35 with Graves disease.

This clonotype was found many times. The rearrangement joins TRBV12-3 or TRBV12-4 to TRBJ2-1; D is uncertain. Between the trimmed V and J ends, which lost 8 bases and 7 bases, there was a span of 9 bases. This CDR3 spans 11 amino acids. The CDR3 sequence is CASSERNEQFF. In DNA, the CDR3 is TGTGCCAGCTCCGAGAGGAATGAGCAGTTCTTC.

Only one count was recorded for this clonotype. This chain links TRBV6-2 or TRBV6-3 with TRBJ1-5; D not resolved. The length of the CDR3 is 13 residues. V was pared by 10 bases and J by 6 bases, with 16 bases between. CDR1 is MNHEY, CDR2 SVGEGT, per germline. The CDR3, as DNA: TGTGCCATCACCAGCGGGTCACGTCAGCCCCAGCATTTT. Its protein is CAITSGSRQPQHF.

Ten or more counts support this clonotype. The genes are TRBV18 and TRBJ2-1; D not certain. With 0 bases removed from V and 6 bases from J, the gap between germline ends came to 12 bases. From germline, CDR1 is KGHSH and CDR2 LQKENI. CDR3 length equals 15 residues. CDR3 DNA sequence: TGTGCCAGCTCACCACCCGGCAGCACGGGCAATGAGCAGTTCTTC. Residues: CASSPPGSTGNEQFF. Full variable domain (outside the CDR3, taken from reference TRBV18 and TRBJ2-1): NAGVMQNPRHLVRRRGQEARLRCSPMKGHSHVYWYRQLPEEGLKFMVYLQKENIIDESGMPKERFSAEFPKEGPSILRIQQVVRGDSAAYFCASSPPGSTGNEQFFGPGTRLTVL.

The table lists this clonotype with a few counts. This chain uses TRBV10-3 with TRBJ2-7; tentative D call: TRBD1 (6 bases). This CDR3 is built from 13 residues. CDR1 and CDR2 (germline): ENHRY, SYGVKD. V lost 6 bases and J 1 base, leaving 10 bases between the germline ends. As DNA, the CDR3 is TGTGCCATCAGCCCGGACAGTTCCTACGAGCAGTACTTC. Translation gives CAISPDSSYEQYF.

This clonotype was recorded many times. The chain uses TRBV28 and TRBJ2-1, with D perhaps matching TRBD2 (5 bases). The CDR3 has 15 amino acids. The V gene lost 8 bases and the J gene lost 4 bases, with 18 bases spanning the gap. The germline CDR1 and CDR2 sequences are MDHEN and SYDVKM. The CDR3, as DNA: TGTGCCAGCTCCCTCCTCCGCGGGCCATACAATGAGCAGTTCTTC. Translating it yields CASSLLRGPYNEQFF.

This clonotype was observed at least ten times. The CDR3 region is CASSPGLAGANYEQYF. CDR3 sequence (DNA): TGCGCCAGCAGCCCTGGACTAGCGGGAGCGAACTACGAGCAGTACTTC. The V call is TRBV5-1, the J call TRBJ2-7, with 13 positions matching TRBD2. Germline V gene lookup returns CDR1 SGHRS and CDR2 YFSETQ. This CDR3 contains 16 residues. The junction had 7 bases not matched to a gene; V was cut back by 4 bases and J by 3 bases.

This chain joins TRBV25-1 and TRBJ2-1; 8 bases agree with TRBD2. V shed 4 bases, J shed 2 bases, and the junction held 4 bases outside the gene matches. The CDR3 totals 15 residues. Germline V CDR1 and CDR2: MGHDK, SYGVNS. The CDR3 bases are TGTGCCAGCAGTGGTTTAGCGGGGACCTACAATGAGCAGTTCTTC. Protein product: CASSGLAGTYNEQFF.

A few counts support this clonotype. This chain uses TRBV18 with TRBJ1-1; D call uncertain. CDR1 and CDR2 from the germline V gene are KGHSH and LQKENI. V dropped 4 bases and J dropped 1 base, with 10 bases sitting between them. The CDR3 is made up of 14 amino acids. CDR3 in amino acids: CASSRATENTEAFF. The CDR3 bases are TGTGCCAGCTCACGGGCCACTGAGAACACTGAAGCTTTCTTT.